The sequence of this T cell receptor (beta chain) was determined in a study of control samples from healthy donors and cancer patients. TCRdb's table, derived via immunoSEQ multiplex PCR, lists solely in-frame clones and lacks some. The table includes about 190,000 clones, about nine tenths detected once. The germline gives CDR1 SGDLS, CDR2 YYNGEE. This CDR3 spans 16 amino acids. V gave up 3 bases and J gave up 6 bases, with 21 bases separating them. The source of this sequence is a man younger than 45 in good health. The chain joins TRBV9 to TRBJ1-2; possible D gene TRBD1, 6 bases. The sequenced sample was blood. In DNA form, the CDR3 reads TGTGCCAGCAGCGGGCGCGTCCGGGGGCTTAGGGATGGCTACACCTTC. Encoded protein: CASSGRVRGLRDGYTF.